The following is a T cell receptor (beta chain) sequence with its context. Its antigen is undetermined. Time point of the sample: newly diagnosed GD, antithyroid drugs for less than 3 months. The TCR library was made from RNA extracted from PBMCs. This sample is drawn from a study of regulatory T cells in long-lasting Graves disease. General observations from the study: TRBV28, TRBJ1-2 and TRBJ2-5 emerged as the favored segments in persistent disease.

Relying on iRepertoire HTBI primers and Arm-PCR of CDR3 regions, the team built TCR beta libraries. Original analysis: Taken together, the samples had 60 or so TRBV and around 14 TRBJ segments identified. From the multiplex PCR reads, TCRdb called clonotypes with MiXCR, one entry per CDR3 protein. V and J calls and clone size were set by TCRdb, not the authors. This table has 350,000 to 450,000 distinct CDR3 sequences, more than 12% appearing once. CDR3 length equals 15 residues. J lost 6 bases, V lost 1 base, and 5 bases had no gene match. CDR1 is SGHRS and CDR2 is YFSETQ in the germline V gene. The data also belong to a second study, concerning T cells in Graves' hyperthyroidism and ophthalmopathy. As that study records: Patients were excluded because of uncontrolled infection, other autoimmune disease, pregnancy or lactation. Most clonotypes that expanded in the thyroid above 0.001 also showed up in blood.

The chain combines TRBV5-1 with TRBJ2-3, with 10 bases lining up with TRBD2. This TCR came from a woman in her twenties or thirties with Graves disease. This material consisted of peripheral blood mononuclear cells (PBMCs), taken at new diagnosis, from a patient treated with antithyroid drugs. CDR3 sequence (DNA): TGCGCCAGCAGCTTGACTAGCGGGGCCGGGGATACGCAGTATTTT. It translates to CASSLTSGAGDTQYF.